This T cell receptor beta chain was observed in a study of OX40 agonist ivuxolimab in advanced cancers. V was clipped by 0 bases and J by 8 bases; unmatched bases: 2. Germline V gene sequence: CDR1 SGHNT, CDR2 YYREEE (reference sequence). CDR3 length equals 15 residues. Some clones are missing from TCRdb's copy, which holds only in-frame ones; the method was immunoSEQ multiplex PCR. The table includes about 42,000 clones, approximately 90% detected once. This receptor was taken from an adult with an advanced solid tumor such as melanoma, head and neck, liver or kidney cancer. The V gene is TRBV5-4, the J gene TRBJ2-1; TRBD2 agrees at 13 bases. The material sequenced was CD4+ or CD8+ T cells sorted from blood, taken in a trial of the OX40 agonist ivuxolimab. CDR3 protein: CASSLGGLAGDEQFF. The CDR3 region has the DNA TGTGCCAGCAGCTTGGGCGGACTAGCGGGAGATGAGCAGTTCTTC.